This entry lists 29 T cell receptor beta chains sequenced from one sample in a study of CD4 T cells in relation to SARS-CoV-2 and coronaviruses. TCRdb's copy holds only in-frame clones and misses some; the assay was immunoSEQ multiplex PCR. The sample holds approximately 18,000 clones, around 80% seen once. Before the COVID-19 pandemic, during about 2011-2018, CD4+ T cells were taken from unexposed donors. After approximately 10 days of culture, CD4+ T cells were isolated. The antigens of these receptors remain unknown. Material for sequencing was CD4+ T cells from PBMCs, cultured in vitro. All receptors come from a human donor in good health.

This chain joins TRBV6-2 or TRBV6-3 and TRBJ1-1; maybe TRBD1 (5 bases). The germline V gene encodes CDR1 MNHEY and CDR2 SVGEGT. This CDR3 has 15 residues. V dropped 0 bases and J dropped 6 bases, with 14 bases sitting between them. CDR3 nucleotide sequence: TGTGCCAGCAGTTACTCGATGGCAGGGATCCCTGAAGCTTTCTTT. This sequence encodes CASSYSMAGIPEAFF.

This chain connects TRBV18 to TRBJ1-6; TRBD1 matches at 10 bases. The V and J ends lost 4 bases and 7 bases, in that order; junction bases with no gene match: 4. This CDR3 comprises 15 residues. Germline CDR1 is KGHSH and CDR2 is LQKENI. CDR3 in amino acids: CASSLGQGLNSPLHF. CDR3 coding DNA: TGTGCCAGCTCACTGGGACAGGGGTTAAATTCACCCCTCCACTTT.

The V gene is TRBV15, the J gene TRBJ1-3; D gene uncertain. This CDR3 region has 14 residues. V was trimmed by 1 base and J by 8 bases, leaving 12 bases between them. Looked up from germline, CDR1 is LNHNV and CDR2 is YYDKDF (reference sequence). CDR3 coding DNA: TGTGCCACCAGCAGAGTCGGACGGGAAGACACCATATATTTT. Translating it yields CATSRVGREDTIYF.

This clone was observed a single time. The junction departs from the called germline gene at one end, perhaps through a read error. The CDR3 loop is CAGSGRDEQFF. CDR3 coding DNA: TGTGCCGGCAGTGGGCGGGATGAGCAGTTCTTC. The chain employs TRBV2 and TRBJ2-1, with TRBD2 as a possible D gene (5 bases). The CDR3 totals 11 residues. CDR1 is SNHLY, CDR2 FYNNEI, per germline.

The genes are TRBV6-2 or TRBV6-3 and TRBJ1-2; D not resolved. V was cut by 2 bases and J by 9 bases, with 10 bases left in between. The V gene's germline CDR1 is MNHEY and CDR2 SVGEGT. CDR3 length: 12 amino acids. DNA for the CDR3: TGTGCCAGCAGTTACCCGATTGGGAGCTACACCTTC. Protein product: CASSYPIGSYTF.

This chain connects TRBV4-2 to TRBJ1-1; D call uncertain. CDR3 size: 15 residues. The germline V and J ends were trimmed by 4 bases and 0 bases, with 12 bases remaining between them. Per germline, CDR1 LGHNA and CDR2 YNFKEQ. CDR3 amino acids: CASSPGPRLNTEAFF. CDR3 in DNA: TGTGCCAGCAGCCCCGGGCCTCGCTTGAACACTGAAGCTTTCTTT.

The chain is built from TRBV5-1 and TRBJ1-2, with D possibly TRBD1 on 6 matching bases. This CDR3 contains 14 residues. From germline, CDR1 is SGHRS and CDR2 YFSETQ. V was clipped by 6 bases and J by 8 bases, with 20 bases between them. DNA of the CDR3: TGCGCCAGCACCCAGACAGGTTTGACGGGGGGCTACACCTTC. Encoded protein: CASTQTGLTGGYTF.

This clone was detected a few times. This chain links TRBV6-2 or TRBV6-3 with TRBJ2-7; a possible D gene is TRBD2 (6 bases). Germline V CDR1 and CDR2: MNHEY, SVGEGT. V lost 1 base to trimming and J lost 0 bases, with 10 bases between them. CDR3 length: 15 residues. The CDR3 DNA reads TGTGCCAGCAGTTACTGGGCGGGACCCTCCTACGAGCAGTACTTC. It specifies CASSYWAGPSYEQYF.

V usage is TRBV6-2 or TRBV6-3 and J usage is TRBJ2-1; 10 bases are a match to TRBD2. There are 16 residues in the CDR3. The V and J ends lost 2 bases and 2 bases, in that order; junction bases with no gene match: 3. Per the germline V gene, CDR1 is MNHEY and CDR2 is SVGEGT. Written as DNA, the CDR3 is TGTGCCAGCAGTTACGTGAGCGGGAGGGCCTACAATGAGCAGTTCTTC. Translating it yields CASSYVSGRAYNEQFF.

The chain joins TRBV14 to TRBJ2-2, with D uncertain. This CDR3 is built from 14 residues. Between the trimmed V and J ends, which lost 1 base and 7 bases, there was a span of 10 bases. Germline values: CDR1 SGHDN, CDR2 FVKESK. Here the CDR3 reads CASSQGVIFGELFF. As DNA, the CDR3 is TGTGCCAGCAGCCAAGGAGTCATTTTCGGGGAGCTGTTTTTT.

The chain is built from TRBV12-3 or TRBV12-4 and TRBJ2-5, with 7 bases lining up with TRBD2. V lost 5 bases to trimming and J lost 4 bases; unmatched junction nucleotides: 1. The CDR3 is made up of 12 amino acids. CDR3 protein: CASSGEGETQYF. CDR3 bases: TGTGCCAGCAGTGGGGAGGGAGAGACCCAGTACTTC.

The CDR3 sequence: CASSSGVNTEAFF. CDR3 DNA sequence: TGCGCCAGCAGTTCGGGGGTTAACACTGAAGCTTTCTTT. This chain connects TRBV5-1 to TRBJ1-1; D perhaps matches TRBD1 (5 bases). The CDR3 loop spans 13 amino acids. CDR1 is SGHRS and CDR2 is YFSETQ in the germline V gene. Trimming removed 5 bases at V and 2 bases at J, with 10 bases between.

This chain connects TRBV24-1 to TRBJ2-1; 12 bases are a match to TRBD2. The CDR3 contains 15 residues. J gave up 10 bases and V 0 bases, and 3 bases lay outside the gene matches. The germline gives CDR1 KGHDR, CDR2 SFDVKD. In DNA form, the CDR3 reads TGTGCCACCAGTGATTTGCGGACTAGCGGGGAAGAGCAGTTCTTC. This codes for CATSDLRTSGEEQFF.

The chain has TRBV12-3 or TRBV12-4 and TRBJ2-3; 7 bases fit TRBD1. CDR3 length: 13 residues. Germline trimming cut 5 bases from V and 4 bases from J; bases unmatched to any gene: 3. The chain's CDR3 is CASSPGGADTQYF. CDR3 coding DNA: TGTGCCAGCAGTCCAGGGGGTGCAGATACGCAGTATTTT.

This chain joins TRBV30 and TRBJ1-1; 10 bases fit TRBD1. The CDR3 loop spans 15 amino acids. The junction had 8 bases not matched to a gene; V was cut back by 1 base and J by 6 bases. Looked up from germline, CDR1 is GTSNPN and CDR2 is SVGIG (reference sequence). The CDR3 here is CAWSGSTGGFSEAFF. The CDR3 nucleotides are TGTGCCTGGAGTGGCTCGACAGGGGGCTTCTCTGAAGCTTTCTTT.

This clone was recorded once. The genes are TRBV30 and TRBJ1-1; 9 bases map to TRBD1. The trim removed 6 bases at V and 4 bases at J, leaving 12 bases unmatched. The CDR3 covers 15 residues. Looked up from germline, CDR1 is GTSNPN and CDR2 is SVGIG (reference sequence). In DNA form, the CDR3 reads TGTGCCTGCCAAACTCCGGGACAGGGAAGCACTGAAGCTTTCTTT. This codes for CACQTPGQGSTEAFF. The full variable domain, in which reference TRBV30 and TRBJ1-1 provide the parts outside the CDR3, is SQTIHQWPATLVQPVGSPLSLECTVEGTSNPNLYWYRQAAGRGLQLLFYSVGIGQISSEVPQNLSASRPQDRQFILSSKKLLLSDSGFYLCACQTPGQGSTEAFFGQGTRLTVV.

The rearrangement uses TRBV19 and TRBJ2-1; TRBD2 might be the D (5 bases). CDR3 length: 15 amino acids. The V gene's germline CDR1 is LNHDA and CDR2 SQIVND (reference sequence). The germline V and J ends were trimmed by 6 bases and 5 bases, with 17 bases remaining between them. CDR3 bases: TGTGCCAGTAGACTGCGGGCCGAACTAAACAATGAGCAGTTCTTC. This codes for CASRLRAELNNEQFF.

V usage is TRBV24-1 and J usage is TRBJ2-2; TRBD1 is a possible D gene (5 bases). The CDR3 length is 14 residues. Deletions cut 5 bases from V and 7 bases from J, with 13 bases between. CDR1 and CDR2 from the germline V gene are KGHDR and SFDVKD. For the CDR3, the DNA is TGTGCCACCAGTGCAAACCGAAGGGGCGGGGAGCTGTTTTTT. Protein sequence: CATSANRRGGELFF.

The CDR3 sequence: CASSLTGTEETQYF. DNA for the CDR3: TGTGCCAGCAGCTTAACCGGGACGGAGGAGACCCAGTACTTC. V is TRBV7-9 and J is TRBJ2-5, with D perhaps matching TRBD1 or TRBD2 (5 bases each). The CDR3 loop spans 14 amino acids. Trimming cost V 2 bases and J 5 bases, with 12 bases left between them. Germline loops: CDR1 SEHNR, CDR2 FQNEAQ (reference sequence).

The chain recombines TRBV18 with TRBJ1-3; the match to TRBD1 covers 7 bases. The CDR3 loop spans 14 amino acids. Germline V CDR1 and CDR2: KGHSH, LQKENI. V was pared by 2 bases and J by 3 bases, with 1 base of the junction left unmatched. This CDR3 reads CASSPTGDGNTIYF. CDR3 DNA: TGTGCCAGCTCACCAACAGGGGATGGAAACACCATATATTTT. Drawing the rest from reference TRBV18 and TRBJ1-3, the complete variable domain is NAGVMQNPRHLVRRRGQEARLRCSPMKGHSHVYWYRQLPEEGLKFMVYLQKENIIDESGMPKERFSAEFPKEGPSILRIQQVVRGDSAAYFCASSPTGDGNTIYFGEGSWLTVV.

The chain links TRBV2 to TRBJ2-1; a weak D match, TRBD1 (6 bases). Germline V gene lookup returns CDR1 SNHLY and CDR2 FYNNEI. The CDR3 consists of 16 residues. V lost 1 base and J 4 bases, leaving 14 bases between the germline ends. The CDR3 protein is CASSEGGRGSYNEQFF. Written as DNA, the CDR3 is TGTGCCAGCAGTGAAGGAGGCAGGGGATCTTACAATGAGCAGTTCTTC. Looking up the rest from reference TRBV2 and TRBJ2-1 gives the full variable domain: EPEVTQTPSHQVTQMGQEVILRCVPISNHLYFYWYRQILGQKVEFLVSFYNNEISEKSEIFDDQFSVERPDGSNFTLKIRSTKLEDSAMYFCASSEGGRGSYNEQFFGPGTRLTVL.

The sample holds a few counts of this clone. The chain uses TRBV2 and TRBJ2-2; 8 bases are a match to TRBD1. The CDR3 is 15 amino acids. The germline V gene has CDR1 SNHLY and CDR2 FYNNEI. The ends lost 1 base at V and 4 bases at J; junction bases unmatched: 2. The CDR3 nucleotides are TGTGCCAGCAGTGAAGGCAGGGGGCTCACCGGGGAGCTGTTTTTT. It yields the protein CASSEGRGLTGELFF.

The CDR3 sequence: CSVAQGAWAFF. As DNA, the CDR3 is TGCAGCGTTGCCCAGGGCGCTTGGGCTTTCTTT. V usage is TRBV29-1 and J usage is TRBJ1-1; D perhaps matches TRBD1 (5 bases). The germline V gene has CDR1 SQVTM and CDR2 ANQGSEA. The CDR3 totals 11 residues. Trimming took 4 bases from V and 11 from J, leaving 14 bases between them.

This clone was detected a few times. The chain recombines TRBV6-1 with TRBJ2-1, with 7 bases that match TRBD1. The CDR3 is 14 amino acids. CDR1 is MNHNS, CDR2 SASEGT, per germline. Losses at the gene ends were 2 bases for V and 7 bases for J; bases not matched to a gene: 5. CDR3 region: CASSETGDRNEQFF. The DNA of the CDR3 is TGTGCCAGCAGTGAAACAGGGGATAGAAATGAGCAGTTCTTC.

J is TRBJ1-4 and V is TRBV27; maybe TRBD1 (5 bases). CDR3 length: 14 residues. Trimming took 7 bases from V and 7 from J, leaving 16 bases between them. Germline V CDR1 and CDR2: MNHEY, SMNVEV (reference sequence). Here the CDR3 reads CASTGARVGEKLFF. In nucleotides, the CDR3 is TGTGCCAGCACTGGGGCCCGGGTAGGTGAAAAACTGTTTTTT.

This clone has more than one count but fewer than ten. The V and J genes are TRBV30 and TRBJ2-1; 11 nucleotides align to TRBD2. This CDR3 is built from 15 residues. The germline gives CDR1 GTSNPN, CDR2 SVGIG (reference sequence). V trimming: 5 bases; J trimming: 3 bases; junction bases outside the gene matches: 6. The CDR3 sequence is CAWYPGLAVYNEQFF. The DNA for the CDR3 is TGTGCCTGGTACCCGGGACTAGCGGTCTACAATGAGCAGTTCTTC.

V and J are TRBV11-2 and TRBJ2-2; TRBD1 matches at 7 bases. With V trimmed by 4 bases and J by 4 bases, 9 bases remained unmatched. The germline V gene encodes CDR1 SGHAT and CDR2 FQNNGV. The CDR3 is made up of 16 amino acids. The CDR3 here is CASSSTGTAGTGELFF. In nucleotides, the CDR3 is TGTGCCAGCAGCTCCACCGGGACAGCTGGCACCGGGGAGCTGTTTTTT.

This clone was seen a few times. The V call is TRBV7-9, the J call TRBJ1-2; D call uncertain. Trimming removed 3 bases from V and 2 bases from J, with 10 bases in between. CDR1 and CDR2 from the germline V gene are SEHNR and FQNEAQ (reference sequence). This CDR3 comprises 14 residues. The CDR3, as DNA: TGTGCCAGCAGCTTCGCAGGAGTCAACTATGGCTACACCTTC. Encoded protein: CASSFAGVNYGYTF.

This sequence joins TRBV15 and TRBJ1-3; 9 bases agree with TRBD1. Looked up from germline, CDR1 is LNHNV and CDR2 is YYDKDF (reference sequence). The CDR3 is 15 residues long. Unmatched junction bases numbered 6, after V lost 5 bases and J lost 4 bases. CDR3 amino acids: CATSVDRGEGNTIYF. CDR3 sequence (DNA): TGTGCCACCAGCGTGGACAGGGGAGAGGGAAACACCATATATTTT.